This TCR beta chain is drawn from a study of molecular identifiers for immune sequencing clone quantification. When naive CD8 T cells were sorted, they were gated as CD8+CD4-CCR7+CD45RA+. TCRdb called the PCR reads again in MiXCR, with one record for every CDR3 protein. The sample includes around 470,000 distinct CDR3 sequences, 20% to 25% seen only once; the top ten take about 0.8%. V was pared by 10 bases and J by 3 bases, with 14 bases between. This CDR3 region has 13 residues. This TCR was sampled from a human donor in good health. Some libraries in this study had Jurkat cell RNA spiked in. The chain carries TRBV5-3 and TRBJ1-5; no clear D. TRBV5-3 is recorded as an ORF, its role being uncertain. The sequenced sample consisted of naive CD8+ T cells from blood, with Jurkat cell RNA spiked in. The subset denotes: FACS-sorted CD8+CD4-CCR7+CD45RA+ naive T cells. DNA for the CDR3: TGTGCCGGCAGCTTTAGAGACAATCAGCCCCAGCATTTT. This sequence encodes CAGSFRDNQPQHF.